The sequence of this T cell receptor beta chain was determined in a study of T cells in localized non-small cell lung cancer (TCRdb year 2020). Study-level background: The study examined T cell repertoires in under 300 patients with early-stage NSCLC and compared tumors with uninvolved tumor-adjacent lungs. All 230 or so NSCLC patients in the cohort were treatment-naive and had localized lung tumors that were resected. Of the NSCLC patients, around 130 were male and approximately 99 were female, and the mean age was around 70 years.

At diagnosis, peripheral blood, uninvolved tumor-adjacent lung and tumor were collected and were preserved as a mix of fresh-frozen and FFPE material. Concerning this clone: Its antigen is still unknown. The record has no base qualities; no much larger clone is one base away.

General study outcomes and caveats: Multi-region tumor sequencing was not performed, so intratumor heterogeneity could not be excluded. Longer overall survival was associated with higher T cell density in blood, whereas shorter survival was associated with higher clonality in adjacent lung. Of the top 100 tumor clones, a median of approximately 60 were detected in paired uninvolved adjacent lung; around 27 were also among that lung's top 100. Because of the exploratory design, TCR variables were selected using unadjusted p-values without false-discovery rate correction. Uninvolved tumor-adjacent lung showed the highest T cell clonality, higher than tumor, which suggests more focused antigenic responses in the adjacent lung.

The germline V gene encodes CDR1 LNHNV and CDR2 YYDKDF (reference sequence). Trimming costs V 0 bases and J 9 bases, and their ends lie 23 bases apart. The CDR3 covers 17 residues, taking in both the cysteine and the phenylalanine. Only the CDR3 part of the read is kept: 51 bases, read in frame from the first base. TCR beta CDR3 regions were sequenced from DNA using the immunoSEQ Assay. From the authors' description of their analysis: T cell density was computed as TCR beta template counts normalized to usable DNA estimated by amplifying housekeeping genes. Richness was estimated with the preseqR package, extrapolating to 400,000 templates for PBMC samples and 120,000 templates for tissue samples. Clonality was defined by subtracting Pielou's evenness from one. Differential abundance testing on productive amino-acid clonotypes, with a minimum total count of 5 and an alpha of 0.1, was used to identify tissue-enriched TCRs. The Jaccard Index and the Morisita Overlap Index were used to measure repertoire overlap between compartments. TCR beta CDR3s were clustered by GLIPH together with public tetramer-defined viral CDR3s, and at least three viral sequences plus V-gene enrichment were required for viral motifs. In its TCRdb copy, this immuneACCESS table keeps in-frame sequences only and misses some clones. Where compared with another copy, unresolved V genes explain less than half of these, and the others have no known cause. Clonal size and the V and J genes are those of that table, whereas D and trimming came from the DNA. The sample table records about 1,500 clones; around 25% of these occur just once. The ten top clones hold about 21% of the sample.

This receptor was identified in a female donor of 60 years or more with stage II lung adenocarcinoma. Rearrangement joined TRBV15 to TRBJ1-2, and perhaps TRBD1 as D gene, on 6 matching bases. The source material was lung tumor tissue, sampled before any cancer treatment. The CDR3 here reads CATSREGPQRGTISYTF. In nucleotide form, the sequence is TGTGCCACCAGCAGAGAAGGTCCCCAGAGGGGGACTATAAGCTACACCTTC.